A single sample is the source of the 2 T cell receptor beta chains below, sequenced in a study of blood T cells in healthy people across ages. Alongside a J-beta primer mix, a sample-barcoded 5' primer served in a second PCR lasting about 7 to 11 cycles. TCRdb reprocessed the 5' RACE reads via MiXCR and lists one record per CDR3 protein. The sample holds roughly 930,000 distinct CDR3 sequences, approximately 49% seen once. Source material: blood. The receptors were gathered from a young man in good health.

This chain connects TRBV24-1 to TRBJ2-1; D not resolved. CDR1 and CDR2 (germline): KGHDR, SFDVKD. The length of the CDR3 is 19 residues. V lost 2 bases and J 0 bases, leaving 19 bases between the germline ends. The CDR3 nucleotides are TGTGCCACCAGTGATTATCCTTCGATAATCGTTAGCTCCTACAATGAGCAGTTCTTC. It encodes CATSDYPSIIVSSYNEQFF.

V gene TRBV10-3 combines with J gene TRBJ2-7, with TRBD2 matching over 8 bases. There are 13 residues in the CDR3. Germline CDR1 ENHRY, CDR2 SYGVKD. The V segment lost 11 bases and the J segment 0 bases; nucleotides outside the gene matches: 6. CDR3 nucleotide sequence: TGTGCCGTACTAGCGGACTCCTCCTACGAGCAGTACTTC. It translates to CAVLADSSYEQYF.